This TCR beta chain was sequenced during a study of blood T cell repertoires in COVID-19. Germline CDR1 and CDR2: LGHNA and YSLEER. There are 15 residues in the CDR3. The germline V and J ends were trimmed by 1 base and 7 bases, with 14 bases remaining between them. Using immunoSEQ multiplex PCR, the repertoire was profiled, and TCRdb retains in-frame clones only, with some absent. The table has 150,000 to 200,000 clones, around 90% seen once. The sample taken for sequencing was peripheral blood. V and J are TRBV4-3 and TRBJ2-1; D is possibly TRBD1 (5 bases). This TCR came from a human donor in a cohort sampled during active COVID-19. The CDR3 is CASSQGPGLWNEQFF. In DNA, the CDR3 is TGCGCCAGCAGCCAAGGCCCAGGGCTTTGGAATGAGCAGTTCTTC.